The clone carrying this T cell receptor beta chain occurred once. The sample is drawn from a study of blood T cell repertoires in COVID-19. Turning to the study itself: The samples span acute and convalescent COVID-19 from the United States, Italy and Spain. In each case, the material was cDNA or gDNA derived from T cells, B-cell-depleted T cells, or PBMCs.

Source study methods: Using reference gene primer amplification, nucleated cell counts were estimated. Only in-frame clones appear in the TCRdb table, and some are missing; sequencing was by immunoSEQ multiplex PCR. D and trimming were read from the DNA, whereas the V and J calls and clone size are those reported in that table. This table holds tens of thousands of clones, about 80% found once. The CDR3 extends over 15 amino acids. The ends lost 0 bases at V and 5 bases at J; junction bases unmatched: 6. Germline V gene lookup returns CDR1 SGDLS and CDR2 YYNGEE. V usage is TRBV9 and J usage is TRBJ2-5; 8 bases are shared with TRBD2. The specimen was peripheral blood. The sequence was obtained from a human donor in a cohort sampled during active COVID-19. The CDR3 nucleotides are TGTGCCAGCAGCGTAGAAGGGACTAGGGTGGAGACCCAGTACTTC. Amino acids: CASSVEGTRVETQYF.